Described below is a single T cell receptor (beta chain) sequence and its context. Its antigen is unknown. A multiplex PCR was run with 60 Vbeta primers and 13 Jbeta primers. Sequencing used immunoSEQ multiplex PCR; TCRdb keeps in-frame clones, though not all of them. The repertoire holds some 180,000 clones, with roughly 79% as singletons. The sample is drawn from a study of cytomegalovirus exposure and HLA in healthy donors. Study overall: Out of 170 million or so T cells, an earlier analysis found fewer than 140 million unique TCR beta sequences in total.

Study results and caveats: A later analysis found that most CMV-associated TCR beta chains appeared HLA-restricted. Earlier findings revealed that most TCR beta V segments proved productive either about 87% or about 30% of the time. Association of a missense DCLRE1C variant with TCR beta V- and J-gene trimming was reported in a later analysis.

With 6 bases removed from V and 4 bases from J, the gap between germline ends came to 10 bases. This CDR3 is built from 14 residues. Germline values: CDR1 MNHEY, CDR2 SMNVEV (reference sequence). The gene calls are TRBV27 and TRBJ1-6; no reliable D call. The clonotype originates from a male donor in good health and CMV-seronegative. The sequenced sample consisted of PBMCs. The CDR3 spells CASREYGYNSPLHF. The CDR3, as DNA: TGTGCCAGCAGAGAGTACGGGTATAATTCACCCCTCCACTTT.